These 15 T cell receptor beta chains came from one sample sequenced in a study of blood T cell repertoires in COVID-19 (dated by TCRdb to about 2020). The method behind the library was the immunoSEQ multiplex PCR assay. Not all clones reach the TCRdb copy of this immuneACCESS table, which keeps in-frame sequences only. Checked studies attribute under half of the gap to unresolved V genes and leave the rest unexplained. The sample yields fewer than 150,000 clones; approximately 84% were counted once. The ten largest clones represent 9.5% to 15% of the sample. Sequenced sample: peripheral blood. The receptors were sampled from a human donor in a cohort sampled during active COVID-19.

This chain links TRBV12-5 with TRBJ1-1; 7 bases are shared with TRBD1. Germline CDR1 reads LGHNT; CDR2 reads FRNRAP. Trimming cost V 0 bases and J 5 bases; bases outside gene matches: 12. This CDR3 is built from 17 residues. CDR3 nucleotide sequence: TGTGCTAGTGGTTTGGTCCCAACAAGACAGGGCGGGACTGAAGCTTTCTTT. It translates to CASGLVPTRQGGTEAFF.

V and J are TRBV2 and TRBJ2-7, with 9 bases that match TRBD2. The CDR3 is 15 residues long. From germline, CDR1 is SNHLY and CDR2 FYNNEI. The J segment lost 7 bases and the V segment lost 6 bases, leaving 13 bases of the junction unmatched. This CDR3 is CASRRTSDNFWEQYF. DNA for the CDR3: TGTGCCAGCAGGAGGACTAGCGATAATTTTTGGGAGCAGTACTTC.

The V and J genes are TRBV2 and TRBJ1-6; D remains ambiguous. This CDR3 spans 18 amino acids. The germline V and J ends were trimmed by 8 bases and 0 bases, with 20 bases remaining between them. Per germline, CDR1 SNHLY and CDR2 FYNNEI. In nucleotides, the CDR3 is TGTGCCAGCCTACACGGTCTAGCTCGATTCTCCTATAATTCACCCCTCCACTTT. This sequence encodes CASLHGLARFSYNSPLHF. Full variable domain (remainder filled in from reference TRBV2 and TRBJ1-6): EPEVTQTPSHQVTQMGQEVILRCVPISNHLYFYWYRQILGQKVEFLVSFYNNEISEKSEIFDDQFSVERPDGSNFTLKIRSTKLEDSAMYFCASLHGLARFSYNSPLHFGNGTRLTVT.

This chain links TRBV30 with TRBJ1-1; unclear D gene. The germline V gene encodes CDR1 GTSNPN and CDR2 SVGIG (reference sequence). Trimming stripped 4 bases from V and 3 bases from J, with 21 bases between. The CDR3 length is 16 residues. The CDR3 region has the DNA TGTGCCTGGACGCTCGTGGACTCCTTAGGGTACACTGAAGCTTTCTTT. This translates into CAWTLVDSLGYTEAFF.

The rearrangement links TRBV7-2 to TRBJ1-4; TRBD1 matches 9 bases. After removal of 0 bases from V and 10 bases from J, the junction contained 9 bases not matched to a gene. The germline V gene has CDR1 SGHTA and CDR2 FQGNSA. The CDR3 is 16 amino acids. CDR3 loop: CASSLAQGAIERKLFF. CDR3 in DNA: TGTGCCAGCAGCTTAGCACAGGGGGCGATTGAGAGAAAACTGTTTTTT.

The J gene is TRBJ1-2, the V gene TRBV11-2, with TRBD1 matching 10 bases. V dropped 3 bases and J dropped 3; count of bases not matched to a gene: 4. Looked up from germline, CDR1 is SGHAT and CDR2 is FQNNGV. This CDR3 spans 15 amino acids. The CDR3 region is CASSLGQGNDYGYTF. The DNA of the CDR3 is TGTGCCAGCAGCTTGGGACAGGGGAATGACTATGGCTACACCTTC.

Ten or more counts support this clone. The V call is TRBV27, the J call TRBJ1-5, with D possibly being TRBD1 (6 bases). Germline V lookup: CDR1 MNHEY, CDR2 SMNVEV (reference sequence). V was pared by 11 bases and J by 6 bases, with 20 bases between. The CDR3 sequence is 14 residues long. CDR3 nucleotides: TGTGCCGGCGGGAGGCAGGGGATGAGTCAGCCCCAGCATTTT. Protein: CAGGRQGMSQPQHF.

The chain carries TRBV4-2 and TRBJ1-1, with unresolved D. The CDR3 has 15 residues. V dropped 4 bases and J dropped 4 bases, with 16 bases sitting between them. CDR1 and CDR2 (germline): LGHNA, YNFKEQ. As DNA, the CDR3 is TGTGCCAGCAGCCGCTCGAGCACTTCGGGCACTGAAGCTTTCTTT. Amino acid sequence: CASSRSSTSGTEAFF.

The V call is TRBV4-1, the J call TRBJ2-7; TRBD2 matches 10 bases. CDR3 length equals 16 residues. Trimming removed 6 bases from V and 3 bases from J; junction bases left unmatched: 11. CDR1 is MGHRA and CDR2 is YSYEKL in the germline V gene. CDR3: CASSTTLASGSYEQYF. The CDR3 coding sequence is TGCGCCAGCAGTACAACTCTGGCTAGCGGGAGCTACGAGCAGTACTTC.

This chain links TRBV6-5 with TRBJ1-2; D is uncertain. The V gene's germline CDR1 is MNHEY and CDR2 SVGAGI. V was trimmed by 5 bases and J by 3 bases, leaving 10 bases between them. CDR3 size: 13 residues. CDR3 bases: TGTGCCAGCAGTCCCTCAGATCACTATGGCTACACCTTC. Protein sequence: CASSPSDHYGYTF.

This clone appeared a single time. The rearrangement joins TRBV6-5 to TRBJ2-5; D unresolved. This CDR3 has 14 amino acids. Trimming took 9 bases from V and 5 from J, leaving 19 bases between them. Germline V CDR1 and CDR2: MNHEY, SVGAGI. CDR3 in amino acids: CASQTSAGRETQYF. CDR3 nucleotides: TGTGCCAGTCAAACGTCGGCAGGCCGCGAGACCCAGTACTTC.

The chain combines TRBV5-5 with TRBJ1-1, with D tentatively TRBD1 (5 bases). Germline V CDR1 and CDR2: SGHKS, YYEKEE (reference sequence). CDR3 size: 14 residues. V was pared by 0 bases and J by 3 bases, with 9 bases between. CDR3 protein: CASSLGGRYTEAFF. The CDR3 coding sequence is TGTGCCAGCAGCTTGGGGGGGAGGTACACTGAAGCTTTCTTT.

This clone occurred once. This chain joins TRBV19 and TRBJ1-2; D gene uncertain. Trimming left V 5 bases short and J 8 bases short, with 18 bases between. From germline, CDR1 is LNHDA and CDR2 SQIVND (reference sequence). This CDR3 contains 14 residues. The CDR3 region is CASSVEQSPWGYTF. CDR3 coding DNA: TGTGCCAGTAGTGTGGAGCAAAGCCCATGGGGCTACACCTTC.

The chain couples TRBV18 to TRBJ2-3, with D unresolved. The CDR3 is 13 amino acids. The V gene lost 4 bases and the J gene lost 0 bases, with 5 bases spanning the gap. Germline CDR1 KGHSH, CDR2 LQKENI. The CDR3 sequence: CASSQLSTDTQYF. CDR3 DNA: TGTGCCAGCTCACAACTTAGCACAGATACGCAGTATTTT.

V is TRBV10-3 and J is TRBJ1-3; 11 bases line up with TRBD1. This CDR3 region has 18 residues. CDR1 ENHRY and CDR2 SYGVKD come from the germline V gene. V gave up 4 bases and J gave up 1 base; unmatched junction bases: 9. The CDR3 reads CAISGGQGAKESGNTIYF. The DNA for the CDR3 is TGTGCCATCAGTGGAGGACAGGGGGCAAAGGAGTCTGGAAACACCATATATTTT.